This T cell receptor (beta chain) stems from a study of T cell responses to AZD1222 COVID-19 vaccine. Study results and limitations: A mostly white British donor set with more females was recruited, and clonal diversity was possibly underestimated. Just a handful of AZD1222 recipients tested seropositive at baseline.

The length of the CDR3 is 15 residues. The V segment lost 2 bases and the J segment 0 bases; nucleotides outside the gene matches: 3. Germline assignment: CDR1 SEHNR and CDR2 FQNEAQ (reference sequence). As for this clone: Its antigen is not identified.

Some clones are missing from TCRdb's copy, which holds only in-frame ones; the method was immunoSEQ multiplex PCR. The profile shows about 92,000 clones, roughly 90% of them singletons. Sequenced material: peripheral blood, taken on day 0 of AZD1222 vaccination. The receptor was derived from an adult in good health. The chain recombines TRBV7-9 with TRBJ1-1, with TRBD1 matching over 7 bases. The CDR3 coding sequence is TGTGCCAGCAGCTTACAGGGGGTGGTGAACACTGAAGCTTTCTTT. The encoded protein is CASSLQGVVNTEAFF.